Described below is a single T cell receptor beta chain sequence and its context. Its antigen remains unknown. The data originate from a study of T cell responses to AZD1222 COVID-19 vaccine. Study-wide results and limits: Baseline antibody screening turned up just a handful of seropositive AZD1222 recipients.

The CDR3 covers 13 residues. V was pared by 8 bases and J by 2 bases, with 12 bases between. Germline CDR1 and CDR2: KGHSH and LQKENI. Profiled with immunoSEQ multiplex PCR; TCRdb holds only in-frame clones, not every one. This sample carries more than 95,000 clones, around nine tenths of them seen once, and the ten largest clones take roughly 3.3%. The chain is built from TRBV18 and TRBJ1-1, with D tentatively TRBD1 (5 bases). The sequencing used peripheral blood, collected 28 days after the second dose of the MenACWY control vaccine. The sequence was collected from an adult who received the MenACWY meningococcal vaccine as a control. The CDR3 here is CASTLQGNTEAFF. DNA for the CDR3: TGTGCCAGCACCCTTCAGGGTAACACTGAAGCTTTCTTT.